These 7 T cell receptor beta chains originate from one sample sequenced in a study of cytomegalovirus exposure and HLA in healthy donors. 13 Jbeta primers and 60 Vbeta primers were used for the PCR. Assay used: immunoSEQ multiplex PCR; TCRdb lists only in-frame clones, some missing. This table has over 150,000 clones, 70% to 80% appearing once. Sequenced input: PBMCs. These TCRs come from a man aged 55 to 70 in good health and CMV-seronegative.

This clone appeared a few times. This chain connects TRBV30 to TRBJ1-2; D gene ambiguous. V gave up 0 bases and J gave up 3 bases, with 14 bases separating them. Germline values: CDR1 GTSNPN, CDR2 SVGIG (reference sequence). The CDR3 contains 15 residues. The CDR3 bases are TGTGCCTGGAGTGTACTACGCGGGCAGTACTATGGCTACACCTTC. Its protein is CAWSVLRGQYYGYTF.

The CDR3 nucleotides are TGTGCCAGCAGCTCAGATGCAGACTTGGGGACCCAGTACTTC. This gives the protein CASSSDADLGTQYF. The V gene is TRBV7-8, the J gene TRBJ2-5; D is unresolved. Germline assignment: CDR1 SGHVS and CDR2 FQNEAQ. The CDR3 is 14 amino acids. Between the trimmed V and J ends, which lost 4 bases and 7 bases, there was a span of 16 bases.

V and J are TRBV19 and TRBJ2-7; the match to TRBD2 covers 8 bases. The CDR3 totals 14 residues. V was pared by 5 bases and J by 3 bases, with 6 bases of the junction left unmatched. The germline V gene encodes CDR1 LNHDA and CDR2 SQIVND (reference sequence). The CDR3 DNA follows: TGTGCCAGTAGTCCTCAGCGGGGGCTCTACGAGCAGTACTTC. This encodes CASSPQRGLYEQYF.

This clone was counted a few times. The genes are TRBV9 and TRBJ1-4, with 8 bases identical to TRBD1. Germline trimming cut 3 bases from V and 8 bases from J; bases unmatched to any gene: 9. Germline CDR1 reads SGDLS; CDR2 reads YYNGEE. There are 15 residues in the CDR3. The CDR3 sequence is CASSAGQGLKEKLFF. The CDR3 region has the DNA TGTGCCAGCAGCGCCGGACAGGGCTTAAAAGAAAAACTGTTTTTT. Using reference TRBV9 and TRBJ1-4 for the parts outside the CDR3, the full variable domain is DSGVTQTPKHLITATGQRVTLRCSPRSGDLSVYWYQQSLDQGLQFLIQYYNGEERAKGNILERFSAQQFPDLHSELNLSSLELGDSALYFCASSAGQGLKEKLFFGSGTQLSVL.

This clone occurred once. The chain recombines TRBV16 with TRBJ2-2; no definite D call. Germline loops: CDR1 KGHSY, CDR2 FQNENV. This CDR3 contains 13 residues. V gave up 4 bases and J gave up 3 bases, with 6 bases separating them. DNA of the CDR3: TGTGCCAGCAGCCCAGTGTACACCGGGGAGCTGTTTTTT. Its protein product is CASSPVYTGELFF.

The chain joins TRBV5-1 to TRBJ1-4; TRBD1 matches 7 bases. With V trimmed by 7 bases and J by 4 bases, 10 bases remained unmatched. CDR1 and CDR2 from the germline V gene are SGHRS and YFSETQ. The CDR3 contains 15 residues. Here the CDR3 DNA reads TGCGCCAGCTGTAGGGGGGACAGCATTAATGAAAAACTGTTTTTT. Translated, it gives CASCRGDSINEKLFF.

This chain joins TRBV21-1 and TRBJ2-1; the table's D call, TRBD2, has no DNA check behind it. TRBV21-1 is marked as a pseudogene. CDR3 length: 19 residues. The CDR3 DNA follows: TGTGCCAGCAGCAAATCCGCTTCTAGCGGGGGGGCGGGGTACAATGAGCAGTTCTTC. This codes for CASSKSASSGGAGYNEQFF.